One and the same sample provided the 18 T cell receptor beta chains below, sequenced in a study of blood T cell repertoires in COVID-19. Libraries were prepared by immunoSEQ multiplex PCR; TCRdb keeps only in-frame clonotypes and omits some of them. The repertoire has hundreds of thousands of clones, around nine tenths of them found once; the top ten carry about 12%. Sequenced input: peripheral blood. The source of these receptors is a woman younger than 30 who had recovered from COVID-19.

This clone showed up just once. The chain employs TRBV7-9 and TRBJ1-4; 9 bases are shared with TRBD1. After removal of 5 bases from V and 7 bases from J, the junction contained 8 bases not matched to a gene. The CDR3 length is 15 residues. Germline-derived CDR1 and CDR2 are SEHNR and FQNEAQ (reference sequence). Here the CDR3 DNA reads TGTGCCAGCAGCGCTTTGACAGGGGGGAGTGAAAAACTGTTTTTT. Translating it yields CASSALTGGSEKLFF.

The rearrangement links TRBV30 to TRBJ2-7; D possibly corresponds to TRBD2 (6 bases). The CDR3 length is 11 residues. Germline CDR1 reads GTSNPN; CDR2 reads SVGIG (reference sequence). The germline V and J ends were trimmed by 3 bases and 3 bases, with 6 bases remaining between them. The CDR3, as DNA: TGTGCCTGGAGCGGGAGCTACGAGCAGTACTTC. As protein: CAWSGSYEQYF.

The chain combines TRBV7-2 with TRBJ2-7, with no clear D. This CDR3 comprises 14 residues. V dropped 2 bases and J dropped 0 bases, with 8 bases sitting between them. Per the germline V gene, CDR1 is SGHTA and CDR2 is FQGNSA. The CDR3 spells CASSLTRVSYEQYF. In nucleotides, the CDR3 is TGTGCCAGCAGCTTAACTCGGGTCTCCTACGAGCAGTACTTC.

The chain recombines TRBV7-2 with TRBJ1-2; maybe TRBD1 (5 bases). The CDR3 spans 16 residues. Germline-derived CDR1 and CDR2 are SGHTA and FQGNSA. V was trimmed by 1 base and J by 6 bases, leaving 18 bases between them. The CDR3 region has the DNA TGTGCCAGCAGCTTAGGTAACAGGCAGTTCGTGCATGGCTACACCTTC. This codes for CASSLGNRQFVHGYTF.

The chain joins TRBV7-3 to TRBJ2-1; 7 bases line up with TRBD1. There are 14 residues in the CDR3. Germline V gene lookup returns CDR1 SGHTA and CDR2 FQGTGA. The junction had 4 bases not matched to a gene; V was cut back by 3 bases and J by 5 bases. CDR3: CASSFGTADNEQFF. The CDR3 DNA is TGTGCCAGCAGCTTTGGGACAGCCGACAATGAGCAGTTCTTC.

This chain joins TRBV6-5 and TRBJ1-4, with D possibly TRBD1 on 5 matching bases. Trimming pared 10 bases from V and 10 bases from J, leaving 13 bases between. The CDR3 has 11 amino acids. Germline V lookup: CDR1 MNHEY, CDR2 SVGAGI. The DNA for the CDR3 is TGTGCCACCCAAGGGGATCGAAAACTGTTTTTT. Translating it yields CATQGDRKLFF.

This clone turned up a few times. The V and J genes are TRBV11-2 and TRBJ2-7; 8 bases fit TRBD2. The CDR3 has 15 residues. Looked up from germline, CDR1 is SGHAT and CDR2 is FQNNGV. V shed 2 bases and J 1 base; nucleotides not matched to a gene: 4. The CDR3 region is CASSLTASGSYEQYF. The DNA of the CDR3 is TGTGCCAGCAGCTTAACCGCTAGCGGGTCCTACGAGCAGTACTTC.

This CDR3 reads CASLTGGAGANVLTF. CDR3 DNA sequence: TGTGCCAGCTTAACAGGGGGCGCTGGGGCCAACGTCCTGACTTTC. The chain is built from TRBV19 and TRBJ2-6; TRBD1 aligns across 9 bases. V shed 9 bases and J 2 bases; nucleotides not matched to a gene: 5. The CDR3 is 15 amino acids. Germline CDR1 and CDR2: LNHDA and SQIVND (reference sequence). The variable domain in full, completed from reference TRBV19 and TRBJ2-6, reads DGGITQSPKYLFRKEGQNVTLSCEQNLNHDAMYWYRQDPGQGLRLIYYSQIVNDFQKGDIAEGYSVSREKKESFPLTVTSAQKNPTAFYLCASLTGGAGANVLTFGAGSRLTVL.

The count of this clone is one. The V call is TRBV6-5, the J call TRBJ1-1, with TRBD1 matching 10 bases. J gave up 6 bases and V 6 bases, and 7 bases lay outside the gene matches. Per the germline V gene, CDR1 is MNHEY and CDR2 is SVGAGI. The CDR3 length is 14 residues. This CDR3 is CASRKGQGRAEAFF. CDR3 DNA sequence: TGTGCCAGCAGGAAGGGACAGGGGAGGGCTGAAGCTTTCTTT.

The rearrangement links TRBV19 to TRBJ2-3, with 10 bases that match TRBD2. CDR1 is LNHDA, CDR2 SQIVND, per germline (reference sequence). The CDR3 runs to 17 residues. The junction had 13 bases not matched to a gene; V was cut back by 6 bases and J by 4 bases. The CDR3 region is CASSMAASGSRADTQYF. Written as DNA, the CDR3 is TGTGCCAGTAGCATGGCGGCTAGCGGGAGTAGAGCAGATACGCAGTATTTT.

The rearrangement links TRBV25-1 to TRBJ1-1, with TRBD1 as a possible D gene (6 bases). CDR1 is MGHDK, CDR2 SYGVNS, per germline. The V and J ends lost 4 bases and 7 bases respectively, with 13 bases between them. The CDR3 totals 13 residues. The DNA of the CDR3 is TGTGCCAGCAGTGCAGGGGTGATAGGTGAAGCTTTCTTT. It is translated as CASSAGVIGEAFF.

The J gene is TRBJ1-2, the V gene TRBV5-6; maybe TRBD1 (6 bases). Trimming left V 2 bases short and J 5 bases short, with 13 bases between. The CDR3 contains 14 residues. CDR1 and CDR2 (germline): SGHDT, YYEEEE. The DNA for the CDR3 is TGTGCCAGCAGCTTACAGGGAATAGCATATGGCTACACCTTC. Translated, it gives CASSLQGIAYGYTF.

J is TRBJ1-2 and V is TRBV5-4; possibly TRBD1 for D (6 bases). The V gene's germline CDR1 is SGHNT and CDR2 YYREEE (reference sequence). V was clipped by 3 bases and J by 7 bases, with 16 bases between them. This CDR3 spans 14 amino acids. CDR3 nucleotide sequence: TGTGCCAGCAGCTCCGCTTCAGGGGCGGGTGGCTACACCTTC. This encodes CASSSASGAGGYTF.

The chain combines TRBV19 with TRBJ2-1, with 9 bases lining up with TRBD1. V lost 9 bases, J lost 0 bases, and 6 bases stayed unmatched. The germline gives CDR1 LNHDA, CDR2 SQIVND (reference sequence). This CDR3 has 15 amino acids. The CDR3 sequence: CASKTGGSSYNEQFF. CDR3 sequence (DNA): TGTGCCAGCAAGACAGGGGGAAGCTCCTACAATGAGCAGTTCTTC.

V usage is TRBV12-3 or TRBV12-4 and J usage is TRBJ1-2; TRBD1 is a possible D gene (6 bases). Trimming stripped 6 bases from V and 8 bases from J, with 10 bases between. The CDR3 sequence is 11 residues long. The CDR3 is CASRTGSGYTF. As DNA, the CDR3 is TGTGCCAGCAGAACAGGGAGCGGCTACACCTTC.

J is TRBJ2-5 and V is TRBV7-6; perhaps TRBD2 as D (6 bases). Trimming stripped 1 base from V and 5 bases from J, with 14 bases between. This CDR3 is 15 amino acids long. CDR1 SGHVS and CDR2 FNYEAQ come from the germline V gene. The CDR3: CASSLGGGPWETQYF. CDR3 nucleotide sequence: TGTGCCAGCAGCTTAGGTGGAGGGCCTTGGGAGACCCAGTACTTC.

J is TRBJ2-7 and V is TRBV28; 13 nucleotides agree with TRBD2. This CDR3 is built from 18 residues. The trim removed 6 bases at V and 2 bases at J, leaving 13 bases unmatched. Looked up from germline, CDR1 is MDHEN and CDR2 is SYDVKM. Here the CDR3 reads CASSPRSQLAGGTYEQYF. CDR3 sequence (DNA): TGTGCCAGCAGCCCACGAAGTCAACTAGCGGGAGGGACCTACGAGCAGTACTTC.

This chain connects TRBV5-1 to TRBJ1-5, with D uncertain. Germline CDR1 reads SGHRS; CDR2 reads YFSETQ. The V end was cut by 0 bases, the J end by 1 base, with 8 bases between. The CDR3 has 15 residues. The CDR3 sequence is CASSLGASSNQPQHF. The CDR3 coding sequence is TGCGCCAGCAGCTTGGGTGCAAGCAGCAATCAGCCCCAGCATTTT.